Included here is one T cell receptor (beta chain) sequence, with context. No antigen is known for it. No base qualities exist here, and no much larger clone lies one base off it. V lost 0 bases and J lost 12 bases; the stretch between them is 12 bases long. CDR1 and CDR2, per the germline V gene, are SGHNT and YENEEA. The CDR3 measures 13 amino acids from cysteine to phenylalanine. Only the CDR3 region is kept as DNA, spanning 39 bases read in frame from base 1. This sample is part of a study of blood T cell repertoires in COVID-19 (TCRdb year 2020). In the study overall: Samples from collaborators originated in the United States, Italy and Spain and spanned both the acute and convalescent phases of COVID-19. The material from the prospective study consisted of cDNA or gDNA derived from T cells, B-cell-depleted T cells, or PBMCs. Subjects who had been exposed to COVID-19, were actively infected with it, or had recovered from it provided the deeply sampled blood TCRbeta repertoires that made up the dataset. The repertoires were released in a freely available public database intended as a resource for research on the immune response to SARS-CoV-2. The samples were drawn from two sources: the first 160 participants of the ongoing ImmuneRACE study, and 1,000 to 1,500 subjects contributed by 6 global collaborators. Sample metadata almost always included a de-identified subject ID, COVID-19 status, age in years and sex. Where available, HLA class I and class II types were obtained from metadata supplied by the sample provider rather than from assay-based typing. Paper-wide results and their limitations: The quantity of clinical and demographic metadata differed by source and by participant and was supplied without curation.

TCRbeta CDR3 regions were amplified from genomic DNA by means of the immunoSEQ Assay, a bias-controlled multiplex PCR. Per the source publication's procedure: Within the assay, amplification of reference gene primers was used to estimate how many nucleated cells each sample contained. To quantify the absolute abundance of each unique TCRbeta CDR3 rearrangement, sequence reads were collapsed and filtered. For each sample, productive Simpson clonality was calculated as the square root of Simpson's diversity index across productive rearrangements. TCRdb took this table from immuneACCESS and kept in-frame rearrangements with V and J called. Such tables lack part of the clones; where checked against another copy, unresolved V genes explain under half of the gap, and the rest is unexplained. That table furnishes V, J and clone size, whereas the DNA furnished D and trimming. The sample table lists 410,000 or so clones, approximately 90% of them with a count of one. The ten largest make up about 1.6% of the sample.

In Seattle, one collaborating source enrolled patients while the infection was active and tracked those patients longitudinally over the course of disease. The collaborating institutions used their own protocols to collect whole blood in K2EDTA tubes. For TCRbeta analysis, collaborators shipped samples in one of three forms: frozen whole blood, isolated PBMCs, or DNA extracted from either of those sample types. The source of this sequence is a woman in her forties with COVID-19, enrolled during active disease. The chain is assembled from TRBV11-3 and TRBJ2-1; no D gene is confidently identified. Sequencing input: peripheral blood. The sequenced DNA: TGTGCCAGCAGCTTAGATAGAGAGGCGTCGCAGTTCTTC. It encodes CASSLDREASQFF.